The 23 T cell receptor beta chains below all came from one sample that was sequenced in a study of radiotherapy plus CTLA-4 blockade in lung cancer. Profiling relied on immunoSEQ multiplex PCR, and the TCRdb table lists in-frame clones only, not all of them. Here the sample spans 70,000 to 90,000 clones, around 80% being singletons. The sequences come from peripheral blood, collected from a patient treated with radiotherapy plus ipilimumab. Receptors originate from a human donor with non-small cell lung cancer who had stable disease on radiotherapy plus ipilimumab.

The chain combines TRBV9 with TRBJ2-5; no definite D call. CDR3 length: 16 residues. CDR1 is SGDLS and CDR2 is YYNGEE in the germline V gene. Trimming left V 0 bases short and J 0 bases short, with 12 bases between. CDR3: CASSVGVGKYQETQYF. The CDR3 bases are TGTGCCAGCAGCGTAGGCGTAGGGAAGTACCAAGAGACCCAGTACTTC. Supplemented by reference TRBV9 and TRBJ2-5, the full variable domain reads DSGVTQTPKHLITATGQRVTLRCSPRSGDLSVYWYQQSLDQGLQFLIQYYNGEERAKGNILERFSAQQFPDLHSELNLSSLELGDSALYFCASSVGVGKYQETQYFGPGTRLLVL.

The chain joins TRBV5-1 to TRBJ2-7, with a weak D call TRBD1 (6 bases). This CDR3 is built from 14 residues. V was trimmed by 4 bases and J by 6 bases, leaving 17 bases between them. Per the germline V gene, CDR1 is SGHRS and CDR2 is YFSETQ. CDR3 nucleotide sequence: TGCGCCAGCAGCAGCCGGGACACCATCGGCGAGCAGTACTTC. Its protein is CASSSRDTIGEQYF.

CDR3 amino acids: CASSPLGTGSGYTF. CDR3 nucleotides: TGTGCCAGCTCACCACTTGGAACGGGGAGCGGCTACACCTTC. The chain links TRBV18 to TRBJ1-2; D unclear. Per the germline V gene, CDR1 is KGHSH and CDR2 is LQKENI. The CDR3 totals 14 residues. Trimming removed 1 base at V and 8 bases at J, with 14 bases between. Full variable domain (missing parts from reference TRBV18 and TRBJ1-2): NAGVMQNPRHLVRRRGQEARLRCSPMKGHSHVYWYRQLPEEGLKFMVYLQKENIIDESGMPKERFSAEFPKEGPSILRIQQVVRGDSAAYFCASSPLGTGSGYTFGSGTRLTVV.

The chain has TRBV19 and TRBJ1-5, with 8 bases that match TRBD1. From germline, CDR1 is LNHDA and CDR2 SQIVND (reference sequence). CDR3 length: 15 amino acids. With V trimmed by 7 bases and J by 2 bases, 7 bases remained unmatched. The CDR3 spells CASIGTGKGNQPQHF. DNA of the CDR3: TGTGCCAGTATAGGGACAGGTAAGGGCAATCAGCCCCAGCATTTT.

The rearrangement uses TRBV19 and TRBJ2-7; D unclear. This CDR3 region has 12 residues. Germline values: CDR1 LNHDA, CDR2 SQIVND (reference sequence). Deletions cut 11 bases from V and 4 bases from J, with 15 bases between. Written as DNA, the CDR3 is TGTGCCGGTACCTCCGAGTCGTACGAGCAGTACTTC. Protein product: CAGTSESYEQYF. The variable domain in full, completed from reference TRBV19 and TRBJ2-7, reads DGGITQSPKYLFRKEGQNVTLSCEQNLNHDAMYWYRQDPGQGLRLIYYSQIVNDFQKGDIAEGYSVSREKKESFPLTVTSAQKNPTAFYLCAGTSESYEQYFGPGTRLTVT.

The chain recombines TRBV19 with TRBJ2-5; 11 positions match TRBD2. Germline CDR1 reads LNHDA; CDR2 reads SQIVND (reference sequence). J lost 5 bases, V lost 4 bases, and 3 bases had no gene match. This CDR3 is 14 amino acids long. The DNA of the CDR3 is TGTGCCAGTAGTAAGGGACTAGCGGTCGAGACCCAGTACTTC. It codes for CASSKGLAVETQYF.

This rearrangement joins TRBV28 to TRBJ1-6; no clear D gene. Germline CDR1 and CDR2: MDHEN and SYDVKM. V gave up 10 bases and J gave up 7 bases, with 20 bases separating them. The CDR3 sequence is 15 residues long. CDR3 nucleotides: TGTGCCACCGGGTCTTGGGGTGAGGGAAATTCACCCCTCCACTTT. This encodes CATGSWGEGNSPLHF.

This sequence joins TRBV11-1 and TRBJ2-3; maybe TRBD2 (6 bases). Deletions cut 8 bases from V and 0 bases from J, with 15 bases between. The CDR3 runs 15 residues. Germline CDR1 reads SGHAT; CDR2 reads FQDESV (reference sequence). The CDR3 protein is CASARGSTSTDTQYF. The CDR3 DNA reads TGTGCCAGCGCCCGGGGGAGCACTAGCACAGATACGCAGTATTTT. The entire variable domain, with the rest obtained from reference TRBV11-1 and TRBJ2-3, is as follows: EAEVAQSPRYKITEKSQAVAFWCDPISGHATLYWYRQILGQGPELLVQFQDESVVDDSQLPKDRFSAERLKGVDSTLKIQPAELGDSAMYLCASARGSTSTDTQYFGPGTRLTVL.

The chain is built from TRBV19 and TRBJ2-3; D is undetermined. Between the trimmed V and J ends, which lost 6 bases and 2 bases, there was a span of 6 bases. The CDR3 loop spans 12 amino acids. Germline V gene lookup returns CDR1 LNHDA and CDR2 SQIVND (reference sequence). This CDR3 is CASSENTDTQYF. The CDR3 DNA sequence: TGTGCCAGTAGCGAGAACACAGATACGCAGTATTTT.

The chain combines TRBV6-4 with TRBJ2-2; D is unclear. Germline V gives CDR1 MRHNA, CDR2 SNTAGT. The CDR3 sequence is 14 residues long. V lost 4 bases and J lost 1, with 7 bases in between. The CDR3: CASSVDLNTGELFF. In DNA form, the CDR3 reads TGTGCCAGCAGTGTCGACTTGAACACCGGGGAGCTGTTTTTT.

As DNA, the CDR3 is TGTGCCAGCAGCTCCGCTAGGGGGGCAGATACGCAGTATTTT. Translation: CASSSARGADTQYF. The gene calls are TRBV11-2 and TRBJ2-3; D assignment may be TRBD1 or TRBD2 (6 bases each). The germline V gene has CDR1 SGHAT and CDR2 FQNNGV. V lost 4 bases and J lost 4, with 12 bases in between. The CDR3 has 14 amino acids.

The genes are TRBV5-1 and TRBJ2-5, with a weak D call TRBD1 (5 bases). The CDR3 has 15 amino acids. V dropped 4 bases and J dropped 4 bases, with 17 bases sitting between them. CDR1 is SGHRS, CDR2 YFSETQ, per germline. CDR3 sequence: CASSPLVGRGETQYF. CDR3 nucleotides: TGCGCCAGCAGCCCCTTGGTGGGTAGGGGAGAGACCCAGTACTTC.

This rearrangement joins TRBV10-2 to TRBJ2-5, with 7 bases matching TRBD1. In germline, CDR1 is WSHSY, CDR2 SAAADI. V gave up 6 bases and J gave up 1 base; unmatched junction bases: 5. The CDR3 totals 14 residues. The CDR3 DNA reads as TGCGCCAGCAGCAGGGACAGACTCCAAGAGACCCAGTACTTC. It codes for CASSRDRLQETQYF.

The chain employs TRBV30 and TRBJ1-4; D remains ambiguous. Deletions cut 0 bases from V and 8 bases from J, with 7 bases between. Per germline, CDR1 GTSNPN and CDR2 SVGIG (reference sequence). The CDR3 has 12 amino acids. CDR3 coding DNA: TGTGCCTGGAGTGTAGGAACGGAAAAACTGTTTTTT. Its translation is CAWSVGTEKLFF.

The chain employs TRBV6-5 and TRBJ1-1; D may be TRBD1 (6 bases). Looked up from germline, CDR1 is MNHEY and CDR2 is SVGAGI. Between the trimmed V and J ends, which lost 5 bases and 2 bases, there was a span of 9 bases. This CDR3 is 13 amino acids long. The CDR3 sequence is CASSDRTNTEAFF. CDR3 nucleotide sequence: TGTGCCAGCAGTGACAGGACCAACACTGAAGCTTTCTTT.

The V and J genes are TRBV6-6 and TRBJ1-3; no definite D call. Per the germline V gene, CDR1 is MNHNY and CDR2 is SVGAGI (reference sequence). V was cut by 0 bases and J by 0 bases, with 3 bases left in between. This CDR3 contains 14 residues. The CDR3 nucleotides read TGTGCCAGCAGTTACTCCACCTCTGGAAACACCATATATTTT. As protein: CASSYSTSGNTIYF.

The gene calls are TRBV5-4 and TRBJ2-4; D not certain. Between the trimmed V and J ends, which lost 3 bases and 0 bases, there was a span of 7 bases. CDR3 length equals 14 residues. The germline CDR1 and CDR2 sequences are SGHNT and YYREEE (reference sequence). The CDR3 DNA is TGTGCCAGCAGCTGGGCTGGAGCCAAAAACATTCAGTACTTC. Translating gives CASSWAGAKNIQYF.

The rearrangement joins TRBV9 to TRBJ1-3; perhaps TRBD1 as D (6 bases). V lost 0 bases and J 1 base, leaving 17 bases between the germline ends. Germline CDR1 reads SGDLS; CDR2 reads YYNGEE. This CDR3 contains 18 residues. CDR3 residues: CASSVGLRGDVSGNTIYF. The CDR3 coding sequence is TGTGCCAGCAGCGTAGGGCTGAGGGGGGACGTATCTGGAAACACCATATATTTT.

The chain has TRBV5-4 and TRBJ2-1; D gene unclear. This CDR3 region has 12 residues. Per the germline V gene, CDR1 is SGHNT and CDR2 is YYREEE (reference sequence). The V gene lost 4 bases and the J gene lost 9 bases, with 11 bases spanning the gap. CDR3 sequence reads: CASSTGVLEQFF. The DNA of the CDR3 is TGTGCCAGCAGCACCGGAGTTCTTGAGCAGTTCTTC.

The chain carries TRBV30 and TRBJ2-2; 7 bases are a match to TRBD2. Germline loops: CDR1 GTSNPN, CDR2 SVGIG (reference sequence). V lost 4 bases to trimming and J lost 3 bases; unmatched junction nucleotides: 5. CDR3 length: 14 residues. Written as DNA, the CDR3 is TGTGCCTGGAAGAGGCTAGCGGACACCGGGGAGCTGTTTTTT. Its translation is CAWKRLADTGELFF.

Note on this clone: The CDR3 end shows no conserved phenylalanine or tryptophan, and so a read error is likely. No DNA is shown, since the ends of the CDR3 on it are uncertain; the CDR3 is the one TCRdb lists. The chain joins TRBV6-1 to TRBJ2-7. CDR1 is MNHNS and CDR2 is SASEGT in the germline V gene. The CDR3 has 11 amino acids, counting both end residues. The CDR3 sequence is CASSEWGTTRL.

This chain joins TRBV6-5 and TRBJ2-2; possibly TRBD1 or TRBD2 for D (5 bases each). V lost 9 bases, J lost 4 bases, and 18 bases lay in between. Germline V lookup: CDR1 MNHEY, CDR2 SVGAGI. The CDR3 covers 15 residues. In DNA form, the CDR3 reads TGTGCCAGGTTCGGGACCAACGAGGGCACCGGGGAGCTGTTTTTT. This gives the protein CARFGTNEGTGELFF.

This chain connects TRBV19 to TRBJ1-2; weak D call: TRBD1 (5 bases). From germline, CDR1 is LNHDA and CDR2 SQIVND (reference sequence). Trimming took 3 bases from V and 5 from J, leaving 13 bases between them. This CDR3 comprises 14 residues. CDR3 sequence: CASSILGGLYGYTF. In DNA, the CDR3 is TGTGCCAGTAGTATCCTCGGGGGTCTTTATGGCTACACCTTC.